This paragraph reports one T cell receptor beta chain. The sample originates from a study of blood T cell repertoires in COVID-19. Study as a whole: Samples representing acute and convalescent COVID-19 were sourced from the United States, Italy and Spain. From T cells, B-cell-depleted T cells, or PBMCs came the material, which was cDNA or gDNA.

Germline V lookup: CDR1 SGHTA, CDR2 FQGTGA. CDR3 size: 13 residues. Trimming removed 0 bases from V and 15 bases from J, with 15 bases in between. As originally analysed: Nucleated cell number was recorded as an estimate derived from reference gene primer amplification. Data came from immunoSEQ multiplex PCR; TCRdb stores just in-frame clones and leaves some out. V, J and clone size derive from that table, while D and trimming were established from the DNA sequence. Among around 110,000 clones listed, approximately 80% were seen once. The rearrangement links TRBV7-3 to TRBJ2-1, with a possible D match to TRBD1 (6 bases). The sequence was collected from a man in his 70s with acute or convalescent COVID-19. The sequenced material came from peripheral blood. The CDR3 is CASSLTWSGTLFF. The CDR3, as DNA: TGTGCCAGCAGCTTAACCTGGTCCGGGACACTGTTCTTC.